The 27 T cell receptor beta chains below come from one sample, sequenced in a study of CD8 T cells in ankylosing spondylitis. TCRdb used MiXCR to reprocess the 5' RACE reads, holding one entry per CDR3 protein. The table shows about 130,000 distinct CDR3 sequences, with about a tenth occurring only once. The source material was blood, either unsorted or a sorted T cell fraction (not recorded which). The receptors were sampled from a male donor with ankylosing spondylitis or in good health (not recorded which).

The chain combines TRBV20-1 with TRBJ2-3, with D maybe TRBD2 (6 bases). Germline CDR1 reads DFQATT; CDR2 reads SNEGSKA (reference sequence). The V gene lost 5 bases and the J gene lost 8 bases, with 14 bases spanning the gap. The CDR3 runs 12 residues. In DNA, the CDR3 is TGCAGTGCTCGAGGACTAAGGGGTACGCAGTATTTT. Encoded protein: CSARGLRGTQYF.

This clonotype showed up many times. The V and J genes are TRBV5-5 and TRBJ1-5; 10 bases are a match to TRBD1. Germline V gene data show CDR1 as SGHKS and CDR2 as YYEKEE (reference sequence). The CDR3 has 15 residues. With V trimmed by 4 bases and J by 7 bases, 8 bases remained unmatched. CDR3 amino acids: CASSLGVTGGQPQHF. The CDR3, as DNA: TGTGCCAGCAGCCTTGGAGTGACAGGGGGCCAGCCCCAGCATTTT.

CDR3 loop: CSVSRGRDSPLHF. CDR3 nucleotides: TGCAGTGTTTCCAGGGGGAGGGATTCACCCCTCCACTTT. The gene calls are TRBV20-1 and TRBJ1-6, with 7 nucleotides matching TRBD1. Trimming at V came to 7 bases and at J to 8 bases, leaving 8 bases not matched to a gene. Germline V gene lookup returns CDR1 DFQATT and CDR2 SNEGSKA (reference sequence). CDR3 length equals 13 residues.

This clonotype was observed many times. The rearrangement joins TRBV7-9 to TRBJ2-2; D call uncertain. The CDR3 is 15 residues long. Between the trimmed V and J ends, which lost 3 bases and 1 base, there was a span of 9 bases. Germline CDR1 SEHNR, CDR2 FQNEAQ (reference sequence). The CDR3 DNA follows: TGTGCCAGCAGCTTCAAACAGCAGAACACCGGGGAGCTGTTTTTT. It codes for CASSFKQQNTGELFF.

The chain carries TRBV19 and TRBJ2-6, with D unresolved. The CDR3 is 11 residues long. The V end was cut by 3 bases, the J end by 13 bases, with 7 bases between. The V gene's germline CDR1 is LNHDA and CDR2 SQIVND (reference sequence). In DNA form, the CDR3 reads TGTGCCAGTAGTATCGGCGGAGTCCTGACTTTC. Translating it yields CASSIGGVLTF.

Many counts were recorded for this clonotype. Here the CDR3 DNA reads TGTGCCAGCAGTTTGACATCCTATAGCAATCAGCCCCAGCATTTT. This translates into CASSLTSYSNQPQHF. The chain has TRBV28 and TRBJ1-5; no firm D call. Germline lookup yields CDR1 MDHEN and CDR2 SYDVKM. V gave up 3 bases and J gave up 0 bases, with 9 bases separating them. The CDR3 is 15 amino acids.

This clonotype was detected ten times or more. The V and J genes are TRBV7-8 and TRBJ2-5; 9 bases align to TRBD1. J was trimmed by 4 bases and V by 5 bases; bases with no gene match: 8. The germline V gene has CDR1 SGHVS and CDR2 FQNEAQ. This CDR3 has 15 amino acids. For the CDR3, the DNA is TGTGCCAGCAGCAGATCCGGGACAGGGATAGAGACCCAGTACTTC. It is translated as CASSRSGTGIETQYF.

This clonotype was seen at least ten times. The V and J genes are TRBV9 and TRBJ2-4; D gene unclear. The V end lost 3 bases, the J end lost 3 bases, and 13 bases lay between the germline ends. The CDR3 spans 15 residues. Germline V gene lookup returns CDR1 SGDLS and CDR2 YYNGEE. CDR3 region: CASSGALEVKNIQYF. The CDR3 nucleotides are TGTGCCAGCAGCGGGGCCCTAGAGGTCAAAAACATTCAGTACTTC.

In its sample, this clonotype was seen a few times. The gene calls are TRBV7-3 and TRBJ2-6; D may correspond to TRBD1 or TRBD2 (5 bases each). From germline, CDR1 is SGHTA and CDR2 FQGTGA. The CDR3 spans 20 residues. Trimming left V 0 bases short and J 0 bases short, with 18 bases between. The CDR3 nucleotides are TGTGCCAGCAGCTTAACCCCCCTCTTGGGGGATCTCTCTGGGGCCAACGTCCTGACTTTC. Translation: CASSLTPLLGDLSGANVLTF.

This clonotype was seen many times. The chain couples TRBV12-3 or TRBV12-4 to TRBJ2-7; possible D gene TRBD1, 5 bases. This CDR3 is built from 17 residues. Trimming removed 6 bases from V and 8 bases from J, with 29 bases in between. The CDR3 spells CASSPPRGVGLEVKQYF. CDR3 sequence (DNA): TGTGCCAGCAGCCCGCCTAGGGGCGTCGGGCTTGAAGTGAAGCAGTACTTC.

This clonotype was found a few times. This chain uses TRBV18 with TRBJ2-7; D remains unclear. Per the germline V gene, CDR1 is KGHSH and CDR2 is LQKENI. CDR3 size: 15 residues. Trimming cost V 3 bases and J 0 bases, with 12 bases left between them. The CDR3: CASSPRGDSSYEQYF. In nucleotides, the CDR3 is TGTGCCAGCTCACCCCGTGGGGATAGCTCCTACGAGCAGTACTTC. The full variable domain, in which reference TRBV18 and TRBJ2-7 provide the parts outside the CDR3, is NAGVMQNPRHLVRRRGQEARLRCSPMKGHSHVYWYRQLPEEGLKFMVYLQKENIIDESGMPKERFSAEFPKEGPSILRIQQVVRGDSAAYFCASSPRGDSSYEQYFGPGTRLTVT.

At least ten counts were recorded for this clonotype. The V call is TRBV30, the J call TRBJ1-2; D uncertain. The germline V gene encodes CDR1 GTSNPN and CDR2 SVGIG (reference sequence). The CDR3 runs 13 residues. V lost 3 bases and J 4 bases, leaving 12 bases between the germline ends. CDR3 protein: CAWRTRGFYGYTF. The CDR3 DNA reads TGTGCCTGGAGGACCCGGGGTTTCTATGGCTACACCTTC.

The chain links TRBV7-2 to TRBJ2-7; maybe TRBD1 (6 bases). The V end lost 1 base, the J end lost 4 bases, and 17 bases lay between the germline ends. CDR1 and CDR2 from the germline V gene are SGHTA and FQGNSA. The length of the CDR3 is 16 residues. The CDR3 is CASSLGFQGRMYEQYF. CDR3 coding DNA: TGTGCCAGCAGCTTAGGGTTCCAGGGGCGAATGTACGAGCAGTACTTC. The full variable domain, rest sourced from reference TRBV7-2 and TRBJ2-7, is GAGVSQSPSNKVTEKGKDVELRCDPISGHTALYWYRQSLGQGLEFLIYFQGNSAPDKSGLPSDRFSAERTGGSVSTLTIQRTQQEDSAVYLCASSLGFQGRMYEQYFGPGTRLTVT.

The J gene is TRBJ2-1, the V gene TRBV5-6; TRBD1 matches at 7 bases. The CDR3 loop spans 16 amino acids. Trimming cost V 4 bases and J 5 bases; bases outside gene matches: 12. Germline assignment: CDR1 SGHDT and CDR2 YYEEEE. CDR3 residues: CASSHLKGAGDNEQFF. The DNA of the CDR3 is TGTGCCAGCAGCCACCTTAAGGGGGCAGGGGACAATGAGCAGTTCTTC.

The gene calls are TRBV7-2 and TRBJ1-1, with D unclear. The CDR3 spans 13 residues. V lost 5 bases and J lost 0, with 7 bases in between. Germline assignment: CDR1 SGHTA and CDR2 FQGNSA. CDR3 sequence (DNA): TGTGCCAGCAGCCGACGTATGAACACTGAAGCTTTCTTT. Its protein is CASSRRMNTEAFF.

The V call is TRBV7-3, the J call TRBJ1-1; the D is unclear. Germline CDR1 SGHTA, CDR2 FQGTGA. The CDR3 totals 13 residues. Trimming took off 4 bases at V and 3 bases at J, with 9 bases between the two ends. CDR3 DNA: TGTGCCAGCAGCTCCCCCCAGGACACTGAAGCTTTCTTT. Amino acid sequence: CASSSPQDTEAFF. The full variable domain, with the rest looked up from reference TRBV7-3 and TRBJ1-1, is GAGVSQTPSNKVTEKGKYVELRCDPISGHTALYWYRQSLGQGPEFLIYFQGTGAADDSGLPNDRFFAVRPEGSVSTLKIQRTERGDSAVYLCASSSPQDTEAFFGQGTRLTVV.

The table lists this clonotype with many counts. The rearrangement links TRBV20-1 to TRBJ1-2; D call uncertain. V dropped 3 bases and J dropped 2 bases, with 13 bases sitting between them. Germline lookup yields CDR1 DFQATT and CDR2 SNEGSKA (reference sequence). The CDR3 loop spans 14 amino acids. The CDR3 loop is CSASHRTVNYGYTF. CDR3 nucleotide sequence: TGCAGTGCTAGTCATCGGACGGTAAACTATGGCTACACCTTC.

The sample holds many counts of this clonotype. This chain uses TRBV6-5 with TRBJ2-1; weak D call: TRBD2 (6 bases). This CDR3 spans 12 amino acids. The germline gives CDR1 MNHEY, CDR2 SVGAGI. V lost 4 bases and J lost 9, with 10 bases in between. In nucleotides, the CDR3 is TGTGCCAGCAGTTCCCGCGGGGCTGAGCAGTTCTTC. It yields the protein CASSSRGAEQFF.

This chain connects TRBV21-1 to TRBJ2-1; the table's TRBD2 call for D was not verified on the DNA. TRBV21-1 is recorded as a pseudogene. This CDR3 is built from 15 residues. The CDR3 coding sequence is TGTGCCAGCAACGCCGGGACTAGCGGGAGAAATGAGCAGTTCTTC. This sequence encodes CASNAGTSGRNEQFF.

This clonotype occurred many times. V and J are TRBV4-1 and TRBJ2-5; 10 bases match TRBD1. J gave up 2 bases and V 3 bases, and 6 bases lay outside the gene matches. The CDR3 sequence is 16 residues long. CDR1 is MGHRA, CDR2 YSYEKL, per germline. The chain's CDR3 is CASSQTGGGGQETQYF. The CDR3 DNA follows: TGCGCCAGCAGCCAGACAGGGGGCGGGGGTCAAGAGACCCAGTACTTC.

Ten or more counts support this clonotype. The V and J genes are TRBV6-2 or TRBV6-3 and TRBJ2-1; the D is unclear. Between the trimmed V and J ends, which lost 2 bases and 5 bases, there was a span of 4 bases. The germline V gene has CDR1 MNHEY and CDR2 SVGEGT. This CDR3 is built from 12 residues. The chain's CDR3 is CASSYLDNEQFF. CDR3 in DNA: TGTGCCAGCAGTTACCTCGACAATGAGCAGTTCTTC.

On this clonotype: Relative to the germline gene, one junction end is altered; a read error may explain this. The CDR3 reads CASSFSSVTDTQYF. The CDR3 DNA follows: TGTGCTAGCAGCTTCTCTAGCGTCACAGATACGCAGTATTTT. This rearrangement joins TRBV7-7 to TRBJ2-3, with a possible D match to TRBD2 (6 bases). This CDR3 is built from 14 residues. Per the germline V gene, CDR1 is SSHAT and CDR2 is FNYEAQ (reference sequence). Complete variable domain (other parts from reference TRBV7-7 and TRBJ2-3): GAGVSQSPRYKVTKRGQDVTLRCDPISSHATLYWYQQALGQGPEFLTYFNYEAQPDKSGLPSDRFSAERPEGSISTLTIQRTEQRDSAMYRCASSFSSVTDTQYFGPGTRLTVL.

The chain couples TRBV2 to TRBJ2-1; D ambiguous. This CDR3 comprises 14 residues. CDR1 is SNHLY and CDR2 is FYNNEI in the germline V gene. Trimming took off 1 base at V and 5 bases at J, with 9 bases between the two ends. This CDR3 reads CASSEVYSHNEQFF. DNA for the CDR3: TGTGCCAGCAGTGAAGTATACAGCCACAATGAGCAGTTCTTC.

This clonotype has a count of ten or more. The chain uses TRBV7-2 and TRBJ2-1; 11 bases are a match to TRBD2. Germline V gives CDR1 SGHTA, CDR2 FQGNSA. The CDR3 runs 15 residues. V was clipped by 1 base and J by 13 bases; unmatched bases: 9. In DNA, the CDR3 is TGTGCCAGCAGCTTAGAGGGTACTAGCGGGAGAGACCAGTTCTTC. Amino acid sequence: CASSLEGTSGRDQFF.

The chain joins TRBV28 to TRBJ1-5; D unresolved. CDR1 MDHEN and CDR2 SYDVKM come from the germline V gene. The CDR3 is made up of 13 amino acids. Trimming removed 3 bases from V and 5 bases from J, with 8 bases in between. The CDR3 coding sequence is TGTGCCAGCAGTTTTGAGTCAGATCAGCCCCAGCATTTT. Amino acid sequence: CASSFESDQPQHF.

The table lists this clonotype with many counts. The chain carries TRBV12-3 or TRBV12-4 and TRBJ2-3; TRBD2 might be the D (5 bases). V was shortened by 3 bases and J by 3 bases, with 13 bases between the two germline ends. The CDR3 covers 15 residues. The CDR3 here is CASSFRGDPTDTQYF. CDR3 in DNA: TGTGCCAGCAGTTTTCGGGGTGACCCAACAGATACGCAGTATTTT.

This clonotype was counted a few times. The chain employs TRBV2 and TRBJ2-3; D call uncertain. V was clipped by 3 bases and J by 6 bases, with 16 bases between them. The V gene's germline CDR1 is SNHLY and CDR2 FYNNEI. The CDR3 is 15 residues long. The CDR3 coding sequence is TGTGCCAGCAGTGACTTATCCCAAGACCCCGATACGCAGTATTTT. This sequence encodes CASSDLSQDPDTQYF.